This TCR beta chain comes out of a study of blood T cell repertoires in COVID-19. Turning to the study itself: COVID-19 samples from acute and convalescent phases originated in the United States, Italy and Spain. The cDNA or gDNA used as material had been derived from T cells, B-cell-depleted T cells, or PBMCs.

CDR1 is MNHEY, CDR2 SMNVEV, per germline (reference sequence). The V and J ends lost 8 bases and 5 bases respectively, with 22 bases between them. The CDR3 covers 15 residues. Original processing notes: Amplification from reference gene primers served as the basis for estimated nucleated cell counts. Generated by immunoSEQ multiplex PCR, the TCRdb table keeps only in-frame clones and is missing some. The V and J calls and the clone size are those of that table, but D and trimming were determined from the DNA. The sample yields about 230,000 clones, 85% seen once. This chain uses TRBV27 with TRBJ2-7; D might be TRBD1 (7 bases). This clonotype was sampled from a man in his forties with acute or convalescent COVID-19. Sequences were obtained from peripheral blood. CDR3 amino acids: CASRSMQGGYDEQYF. CDR3 DNA sequence: TGTGCCAGCCGCTCGATGCAGGGGGGTTACGACGAGCAGTACTTC.